What follows are 29 T cell receptor beta chains derived from one specimen sequenced in a study of T cell changes during pregnancy in multiple sclerosis. Generated by immunoSEQ multiplex PCR, the TCRdb table keeps only in-frame clones and is missing some. Of about 120,000 clones listed, roughly 92% are singletons. This specimen consisted of peripheral blood, obtained before pregnancy. The receptors shown here come from a female donor with multiple sclerosis, enrolled in a pregnancy study.

V gene TRBV6-6 combines with J gene TRBJ1-2; D is unclear. Germline V gene sequence: CDR1 MNHNY, CDR2 SVGAGI (reference sequence). V was clipped by 6 bases and J by 6 bases, with 5 bases between them. The CDR3 sequence is 10 residues long. The CDR3 region has the DNA TGTGCCAGCAGCGGGAATGGCTACACCTTC. Translated, it gives CASSGNGYTF.

J is TRBJ1-4 and V is TRBV9; 7 bases line up with TRBD1. The CDR3 runs to 14 residues. CDR1 is SGDLS and CDR2 is YYNGEE in the germline V gene. Trimming took 3 bases from V and 3 from J; bases not matched to a gene: 2. CDR3 nucleotide sequence: TGTGCCAGCAGCGCAGGGACAGCTAATGAAAAACTGTTTTTT. It encodes CASSAGTANEKLFF.

V is TRBV5-1 and J is TRBJ1-5; D unclear. Trimming took off 2 bases at V and 2 bases at J, with 8 bases between the two ends. This CDR3 region has 14 residues. CDR1 SGHRS and CDR2 YFSETQ come from the germline V gene. The CDR3 DNA reads as TGCGCCAGCAGCTTAAGTACGGGCAATCAGCCCCAGCATTTT. It yields the protein CASSLSTGNQPQHF.

The chain combines TRBV5-1 with TRBJ2-5; 7 bases line up with TRBD2. The CDR3 sequence is 15 residues long. V lost 0 bases and J lost 2; bases outside the gene matches: 4. From germline, CDR1 is SGHRS and CDR2 YFSETQ. This CDR3 is CASSLEASGQETQYF. DNA of the CDR3: TGCGCCAGCAGCTTGGAGGCTAGCGGACAAGAGACCCAGTACTTC.

This clone was seen just once. The V call is TRBV2, the J call TRBJ1-1; D possibly corresponds to TRBD1 (6 bases). Germline CDR1 and CDR2: SNHLY and FYNNEI. CDR3 size: 13 residues. V was clipped by 6 bases and J by 4 bases, with 12 bases between them. The CDR3 here is CASRETGPTEAFF. The CDR3 nucleotides are TGTGCCAGCAGGGAAACAGGGCCCACTGAAGCTTTCTTT.

This chain links TRBV6-6 with TRBJ2-7, with TRBD1 matching 8 bases. The CDR3 extends over 15 amino acids. With V trimmed by 2 bases and J by 5 bases, 8 bases remained unmatched. CDR1 and CDR2 from the germline V gene are MNHNY and SVGAGI (reference sequence). CDR3 sequence reads: CASSYGQGGPDEQYF. The CDR3 coding sequence is TGTGCCAGCAGTTACGGACAGGGAGGTCCTGACGAGCAGTACTTC.

The V call is TRBV30, the J call TRBJ1-5; maybe TRBD1 (6 bases). V was trimmed by 0 bases and J by 2 bases, leaving 11 bases between them. Germline V CDR1 and CDR2: GTSNPN, SVGIG (reference sequence). The CDR3 sequence is 15 residues long. The CDR3 DNA sequence: TGTGCCTGGAGTGTAGTGGGGGCAGGCAATCAGCCCCAGCATTTT. Amino acids: CAWSVVGAGNQPQHF.

This sequence joins TRBV28 and TRBJ1-2, with a tentative D call TRBD1 (5 bases). Looked up from germline, CDR1 is MDHEN and CDR2 is SYDVKM. CDR3 length: 18 residues. V lost 6 bases to trimming and J lost 5 bases, with 28 bases between them. Written as DNA, the CDR3 is TGTGCCAGCAGCTCGCCACGGGGCATCGGGGTGGGAGGATATGGCTACACCTTC. Its protein product is CASSSPRGIGVGGYGYTF.

V gene TRBV2 combines with J gene TRBJ2-1, with TRBD2 as a possible D gene (5 bases). Trimming left V 8 bases short and J 0 bases short, with 11 bases between. Germline V lookup: CDR1 SNHLY, CDR2 FYNNEI. This CDR3 comprises 14 residues. As DNA, the CDR3 is TGTGCCAGCTTCAGAGCGGACTCCTACAATGAGCAGTTCTTC. Protein product: CASFRADSYNEQFF.

This chain links TRBV15 with TRBJ2-3; no definite D call. Germline V gene lookup returns CDR1 LNHNV and CDR2 YYDKDF (reference sequence). The V and J ends lost 4 bases and 3 bases respectively, with 5 bases between them. This CDR3 is built from 12 residues. The CDR3 nucleotides are TGTGCCACCAGCACAGTTACAGATACGCAGTATTTT. This translates into CATSTVTDTQYF.

The chain combines TRBV5-1 with TRBJ2-7; 13 nucleotides match TRBD2. Germline trimming cut 0 bases from V and 2 bases from J; bases unmatched to any gene: 17. This CDR3 comprises 21 residues. The germline CDR1 and CDR2 sequences are SGHRS and YFSETQ. CDR3 sequence reads: CASSLVPQLAGGIIPPYEQYF. The CDR3 DNA sequence: TGCGCCAGCAGCTTGGTACCCCAACTAGCGGGGGGGATCATACCACCCTACGAGCAGTACTTC.

The V gene is TRBV6-5, the J gene TRBJ1-3; D might be TRBD1 (5 bases). The V end was cut by 0 bases, the J end by 8 bases, with 11 bases between. The CDR3 extends over 14 amino acids. Germline CDR1 and CDR2: MNHEY and SVGAGI. DNA of the CDR3: TGTGCCAGCAGTTACTCGTGGGGGGTGGACACCATATATTTT. Translating it yields CASSYSWGVDTIYF.

This chain links TRBV7-2 with TRBJ2-7; a weak D match, TRBD2 (5 bases). Looked up from germline, CDR1 is SGHTA and CDR2 is FQGNSA. The CDR3 consists of 16 residues. V lost 5 bases and J 0 bases, leaving 17 bases between the germline ends. CDR3 protein: CASSPLGGRLSYEQYF. DNA for the CDR3: TGTGCCAGCAGCCCCTTAGGCGGGCGCCTCTCCTACGAGCAGTACTTC.

The chain carries TRBV27 and TRBJ2-3; 7 bases map to TRBD1. Germline V gives CDR1 MNHEY, CDR2 SMNVEV (reference sequence). V shed 2 bases, J shed 0 bases, and the junction held 11 bases outside the gene matches. The CDR3 consists of 18 residues. The CDR3 spells CASSLGTARTVSTDTQYF. The DNA of the CDR3 is TGTGCCAGCAGTTTAGGGACAGCTCGAACTGTAAGCACAGATACGCAGTATTTT.

The chain couples TRBV6-5 to TRBJ2-7; no firm D call. Trimming pared 9 bases from V and 3 bases from J, leaving 15 bases between. The CDR3 is 13 residues long. Germline CDR1 reads MNHEY; CDR2 reads SVGAGI. In DNA form, the CDR3 reads TGTGCCAGAAAAAAGGAGCAGTACTACGAGCAGTACTTC. It encodes CARKKEQYYEQYF.

CDR3 loop: CASSPQGTTYSPLHF. CDR3 nucleotide sequence: TGTGCCAGCAGTCCCCAGGGCACCACCTATTCACCCCTCCACTTT. The J gene is TRBJ1-6, the V gene TRBV28; possibly TRBD1 for D (5 bases). V lost 5 bases and J lost 8, with 16 bases in between. CDR1 MDHEN and CDR2 SYDVKM come from the germline V gene. The CDR3 runs to 15 residues.

The rearrangement joins TRBV28 to TRBJ2-1; 7 nucleotides agree with TRBD2. The ends lost 2 bases at V and 5 bases at J; junction bases unmatched: 15. This CDR3 is built from 18 residues. Per the germline V gene, CDR1 is MDHEN and CDR2 is SYDVKM. The CDR3 DNA reads as TGTGCCAGCAGTTTAGCGGGAGCGGGGCTTTTTGGTAACAATGAGCAGTTCTTC. Encoded protein: CASSLAGAGLFGNNEQFF.

This chain joins TRBV19 and TRBJ1-1, with D possibly matching TRBD1 (6 bases). The CDR3 has 14 residues. Per the germline V gene, CDR1 is LNHDA and CDR2 is SQIVND (reference sequence). V lost 5 bases to trimming and J lost 7 bases, with 17 bases between them. CDR3 sequence (DNA): TGTGCCAGTAGTTCCTGGGGGCGACGAGATGAAGCTTTCTTT. Its protein is CASSSWGRRDEAFF. The full variable domain, in which reference TRBV19 and TRBJ1-1 provide the parts outside the CDR3, is DGGITQSPKYLFRKEGQNVTLSCEQNLNHDAMYWYRQDPGQGLRLIYYSQIVNDFQKGDIAEGYSVSREKKESFPLTVTSAQKNPTAFYLCASSSWGRRDEAFFGQGTRLTVV.

V usage is TRBV11-3 and J usage is TRBJ2-1; D is unclear. CDR1 is SGHNT, CDR2 YENEEA, per germline. This CDR3 comprises 12 residues. Trimming stripped 1 base from V and 7 bases from J, with 5 bases between. As DNA, the CDR3 is TGTGCCAGCAGCTTAGCGAGGAATGAGCAGTTCTTC. It translates to CASSLARNEQFF.

J is TRBJ2-7 and V is TRBV4-1; D perhaps matches TRBD1 (6 bases). The CDR3 extends over 16 amino acids. Trimming removed 2 bases from V and 2 bases from J, with 16 bases in between. CDR1 and CDR2 (germline): MGHRA, YSYEKL. The CDR3 is CASSQSLGRGPYEQYF. In DNA, the CDR3 is TGCGCCAGCAGCCAATCCCTCGGCAGGGGTCCCTACGAGCAGTACTTC.

The chain links TRBV5-4 to TRBJ1-2, with 8 bases identical to TRBD1. The V segment lost 6 bases and the J segment 3 bases; nucleotides outside the gene matches: 16. Looked up from germline, CDR1 is SGHNT and CDR2 is YYREEE (reference sequence). The CDR3 is 17 amino acids. The CDR3 nucleotides read TGTGCCAGCATGTTTGGTCGTACGGGACAGGAATACTATGGCTACACCTTC. It specifies CASMFGRTGQEYYGYTF.

The chain couples TRBV7-2 to TRBJ2-7; 8 bases align to TRBD1. The CDR3 is made up of 13 amino acids. V shed 1 base, J shed 9 bases, and the junction held 5 bases outside the gene matches. Germline CDR1 reads SGHTA; CDR2 reads FQGNSA. CDR3 sequence reads: CASSLETGQGQYF. CDR3 nucleotide sequence: TGTGCCAGCAGCTTAGAAACCGGACAGGGGCAGTACTTC.

The chain is built from TRBV7-9 and TRBJ1-1, with TRBD1 matching over 7 bases. With 3 bases clipped from V and 2 bases from J, the junction kept 12 bases outside the gene matches. This CDR3 has 17 amino acids. Germline CDR1 is SEHNR and CDR2 is FQNEAQ (reference sequence). The CDR3 sequence is CASSFPRRQGGNTEAFF. CDR3 DNA sequence: TGTGCCAGCAGCTTCCCCCGTCGACAGGGTGGTAACACTGAAGCTTTCTTT.

This chain joins TRBV2 and TRBJ1-2, with 7 bases matching TRBD1. This CDR3 region has 14 residues. Germline values: CDR1 SNHLY, CDR2 FYNNEI. Trimming took 6 bases from V and 6 from J; bases not matched to a gene: 10. The CDR3 bases are TGTGCCAGCAGGGAACTGCTAGGGGGCCATGGCTACACCTTC. It specifies CASRELLGGHGYTF.

For this clone: In the same sample, other DNA sequences code for this CDR3. The chain joins TRBV7-8 to TRBJ2-2; no clear D. The CDR3 is made up of 15 amino acids. V was trimmed by 3 bases and J by 0 bases, leaving 8 bases between them. Germline lookup yields CDR1 SGHVS and CDR2 FQNEAQ. CDR3 in DNA: TGTGCCAGCAGCTTGTCCGGAGCGAACACCGGGGAGCTGTTTTTT. It is translated as CASSLSGANTGELFF. Supplemented by reference TRBV7-8 and TRBJ2-2, the full variable domain reads GAGVSQSPRYKVAKRGQDVALRCDPISGHVSLFWYQQALGQGPEFLTYFQNEAQLDKSGLPSDRFFAERPEGSVSTLKIQRTQQEDSAVYLCASSLSGANTGELFFGEGSRLTVL.

This chain uses TRBV7-9 with TRBJ1-6; 8 bases fit TRBD1. V lost 5 bases and J lost 12; bases outside the gene matches: 12. This CDR3 has 15 amino acids. Germline V CDR1 and CDR2: SEHNR, FQNEAQ (reference sequence). CDR3 loop: CASSPTLTGEGPLHF. CDR3 in DNA: TGTGCCAGCAGCCCCACCTTGACAGGGGAAGGACCCCTCCACTTT.

The gene calls are TRBV10-3 and TRBJ2-7, with TRBD2 matching over 9 bases. Looked up from germline, CDR1 is ENHRY and CDR2 is SYGVKD. Germline trimming cut 0 bases from V and 6 bases from J; bases unmatched to any gene: 3. The CDR3 totals 14 residues. CDR3: CAISESGGGGEQYF. The DNA of the CDR3 is TGTGCCATCAGTGAGTCTGGCGGGGGGGGCGAGCAGTACTTC.

The chain has TRBV7-3 and TRBJ2-2; D gene uncertain. V shed 1 base and J shed 6 bases, with 6 bases lying between them. CDR3 length: 13 residues. Germline V gene lookup returns CDR1 SGHTA and CDR2 FQGTGA. CDR3 DNA: TGTGCCAGCAGCTTAAAAGCCGCCGGGGAGCTGTTTTTT. Translating it yields CASSLKAAGELFF.

This chain uses TRBV30 with TRBJ1-5; D unresolved. V was clipped by 0 bases and J by 11 bases, with 23 bases between them. CDR1 and CDR2 (germline): GTSNPN, SVGIG (reference sequence). The CDR3 has 16 amino acids. The CDR3 DNA reads as TGTGCCTGGAGTGTAAAAGGTTACCCCGCGGCCATAGCCCAGCATTTT. This sequence encodes CAWSVKGYPAAIAQHF.